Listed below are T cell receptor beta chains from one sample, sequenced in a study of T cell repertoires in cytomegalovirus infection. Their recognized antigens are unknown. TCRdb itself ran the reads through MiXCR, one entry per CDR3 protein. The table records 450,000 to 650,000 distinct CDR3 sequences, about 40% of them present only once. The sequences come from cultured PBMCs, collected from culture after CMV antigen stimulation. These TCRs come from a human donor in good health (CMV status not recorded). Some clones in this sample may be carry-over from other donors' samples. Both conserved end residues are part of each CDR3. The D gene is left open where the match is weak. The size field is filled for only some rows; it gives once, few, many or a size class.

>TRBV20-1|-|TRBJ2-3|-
CSASQGARGTDTQYF
TGCAGTGCTAGCCAGGGAGCTCGCGGCACAGATACGCAGTATTTT
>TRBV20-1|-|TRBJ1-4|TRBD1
CSARVPRTGSNEKLFF
TGCAGTGCTAGAGTCCCCCGGACAGGGTCTAATGAAAAACTGTTTTTT
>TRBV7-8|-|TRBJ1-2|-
CASSLVGGVGYTF
TGTGCCAGCAGCTTAGTAGGCGGGGTTGGCTACACCTTC
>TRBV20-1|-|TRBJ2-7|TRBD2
CSASATSGNYEQYF
TGCAGTGCTAGCGCGACTAGCGGGAACTACGAGCAGTACTTC
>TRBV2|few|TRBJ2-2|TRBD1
CASRSTGGTGELFF
TGTGCCAGCAGGTCCACAGGGGGCACCGGGGAGCTGTTTTTT
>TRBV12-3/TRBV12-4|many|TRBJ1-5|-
CASSFDQPQHF
TGTGCCAGCAGTTTCGATCAGCCCCAGCATTTT
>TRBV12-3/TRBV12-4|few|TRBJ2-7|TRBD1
CASSSAGTGNIPYEQYF
TGTGCCAGCAGTTCCGCCGGGACAGGGAATATTCCTTACGAGCAGTACTTC
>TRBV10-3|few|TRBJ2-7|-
CAIKAPAWDEQYF
TGTGCCATCAAAGCGCCGGCTTGGGATGAGCAGTACTTC
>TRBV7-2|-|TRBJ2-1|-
CASSRAVGNEQFF
TGTGCCAGCAGCCGTGCGGTGGGCAATGAGCAGTTCTTC
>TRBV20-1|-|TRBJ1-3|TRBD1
CSARQGGLSSGNTIYF
TGCAGTGCTAGGCAGGGGGGACTCAGCTCTGGAAACACCATATATTTT
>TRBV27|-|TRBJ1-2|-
CASSSGYLSGYTF
TGTGCCAGCAGTTCAGGATACCTATCTGGCTACACCTTC
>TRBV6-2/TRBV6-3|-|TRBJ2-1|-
CASSYSRQGFLLEQFF
TGTGCCAGCAGTTACTCGAGGCAGGGGTTCCTACTGGAGCAGTTCTTC
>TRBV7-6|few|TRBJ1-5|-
CASSIDTSKPQHF
TGTGCCAGCAGCATTGACACGTCCAAGCCCCAGCATTTT
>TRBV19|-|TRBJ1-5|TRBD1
CASSSADRGFYQPQHF
TGTGCCAGTAGCTCCGCGGACAGGGGCTTTTATCAGCCACAGCATTTT
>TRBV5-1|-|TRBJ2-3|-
CASSLASGLTDTQYF
TGCGCCAGCAGCTTGGCGTCAGGTCTCACAGATACGCAGTATTTT
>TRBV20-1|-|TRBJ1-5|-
CSARQGLDQPQHF
TGCAGTGCTAGGCAGGGCCTCGATCAGCCCCAGCATTTT
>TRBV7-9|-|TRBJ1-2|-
CASRSDDKDYGYTF
TGTGCCAGCAGATCCGACGACAAAGACTATGGCTACACCTTC
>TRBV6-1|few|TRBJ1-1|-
CASSEVAWDTEAFF
TGTGCCAGCAGTGAAGTTGCTTGGGACACTGAAGCTTTCTTT
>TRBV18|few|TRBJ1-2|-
CASSPLSAVGATNYGYTF
TGTGCCAGCTCACCTTTGTCCGCAGTAGGGGCGACTAACTATGGCTACACCTTC
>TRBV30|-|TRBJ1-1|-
CAWRLGGPTEAFF
TGTGCCTGGAGATTGGGGGGCCCCACTGAAGCTTTCTTT
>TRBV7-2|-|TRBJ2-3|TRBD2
CASSLAGVAGSTDTQYF
TGTGCCAGCAGCTTAGCGGGAGTAGCGGGGAGCACAGATACGCAGTATTTT
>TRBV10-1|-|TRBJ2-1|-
CASTPGPHNEQFF
TGCGCCAGCACTCCCGGGCCCCACAATGAGCAGTTCTTC
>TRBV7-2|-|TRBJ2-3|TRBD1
CASSLAGQPHTQYF
TGTGCCAGCAGCTTAGCGGGACAGCCTCATACGCAGTATTTT
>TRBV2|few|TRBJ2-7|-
CASNEGGAGEQYF
TGTGCCAGCAACGAGGGGGGGGCTGGCGAGCAGTACTTC
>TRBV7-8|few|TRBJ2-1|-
CASSLESVWDNEQFF
TGTGCCAGCAGCTTAGAGTCAGTCTGGGACAATGAGCAGTTCTTC
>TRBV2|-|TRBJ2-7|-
CASHGAPYEQYF
TGTGCCAGCCACGGGGCTCCCTACGAGCAGTACTTC
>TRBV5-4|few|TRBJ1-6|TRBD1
CASSPRQGDYSPLHF
TGTGCCAGCAGCCCAAGACAGGGGGATTATTCACCCCTCCACTTT
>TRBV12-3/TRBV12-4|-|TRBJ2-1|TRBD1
CASRLFAGTGGYNEQFF
TGTGCCAGCAGACTCTTTGCCGGGACAGGGGGTTACAATGAGCAGTTCTTC
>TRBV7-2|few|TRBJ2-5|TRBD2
CASSLGSGGAAETQYF
TGTGCCAGCAGCTTAGGCAGCGGGGGGGCCGCGGAGACCCAGTACTTC